A selection of T cell receptor beta chains follows, all from one sample in a study of identical twins. One entry per CDR3 protein, called by TCRdb with MiXCR from the 5' RACE reads. The sample consists of some 210,000 distinct CDR3 sequences, 15% to 20% of them appearing once. The same sample was also studied in work on T cells expressing NK-cell markers.

The sample consisted of CD8+ T cells sorted from blood. These receptors were obtained from a woman between 18 and 29 years old in good health. CDR3s leave out the opening cysteine and the closing phenylalanine or tryptophan. The size entry is marked missing in some rows and otherwise reads once, few, many or a size class.

clone size: few
J gene: TRBJ2-3
V gene: TRBV6-4
CDR3 protein: ASSEGRADTQY

clone size: .
J gene: TRBJ2-1
V gene: TRBV11-2
CDR3 protein: ASSYRPTDHEQF

clone size: few
J gene: TRBJ1-1
V gene: TRBV9
CDR3 protein: ASSVDRRPNTEAF

clone size: many
J gene: TRBJ2-1
V gene: TRBV29-1
CDR3 protein: SVVGQGNEQF

clone size: few
J gene: TRBJ2-4
V gene: TRBV9
CDR3 protein: ASSVDAEWWDKNIQY

clone size: .
J gene: TRBJ1-5
V gene: TRBV5-6
CDR3 protein: ASSFGTGGRGNQPQH

clone size: .
J gene: TRBJ2-3
V gene: TRBV7-2
CDR3 protein: ASSFLDTDTQY

clone size: few
J gene: TRBJ2-2
V gene: TRBV20-1
CDR3 protein: SARWRGELF

clone size: .
J gene: TRBJ2-1
V gene: TRBV6-5
CDR3 protein: ASSYSPGGGNEQF

clone size: .
J gene: TRBJ2-4
V gene: TRBV7-9
CDR3 protein: ASSLTGTAKNIQY

clone size: .
J gene: TRBJ2-3
V gene: TRBV9
CDR3 protein: ASSVDGTGVTDTQY

clone size: few
J gene: TRBJ2-7
V gene: TRBV2
CDR3 protein: ASRKSSLTPSYEQY

clone size: few
J gene: TRBJ1-1
V gene: TRBV11-2
CDR3 protein: ASSGTGGNTEAF

clone size: .
J gene: TRBJ2-5
V gene: TRBV7-9
CDR3 protein: ASSLFPGYQETQY

clone size: .
J gene: TRBJ2-6
V gene: TRBV6-2/TRBV6-3
CDR3 protein: ASSSGQAKVSGANVLT

clone size: few
J gene: TRBJ2-7
V gene: TRBV7-9
CDR3 protein: ASSLGAEEQY

clone size: .
J gene: TRBJ2-7
V gene: TRBV4-3
CDR3 protein: ASSQDGEYEQY

clone size: few
J gene: TRBJ2-1
V gene: TRBV4-2
CDR3 protein: ASSRVIQDWIYNEQF

clone size: .
J gene: TRBJ2-5
V gene: TRBV7-3
CDR3 protein: ASSSNPPAGEETQY

clone size: few
J gene: TRBJ2-1
V gene: TRBV7-3
CDR3 protein: ASSLTGGLDEQF

clone size: .
J gene: TRBJ2-1
V gene: TRBV14
CDR3 protein: ASSQGTGWNEQF

clone size: .
J gene: TRBJ2-5
V gene: TRBV11-3
CDR3 protein: ASSLAGTHETQY

clone size: few
J gene: TRBJ2-5
V gene: TRBV3-1
CDR3 protein: ASSQPGGRRRGETQY

clone size: few
J gene: TRBJ2-3
V gene: TRBV20-1
CDR3 protein: SAGSTSGSTDTQY

clone size: few
J gene: TRBJ1-2
V gene: TRBV7-9
CDR3 protein: ASSFPKAGGAYGYT

clone size: few
J gene: TRBJ2-5
V gene: TRBV12-3/TRBV12-4
CDR3 protein: ASSFLPGRGETQY

clone size: once
J gene: TRBJ1-1
V gene: TRBV6-2/TRBV6-3
CDR3 protein: ASSYPDRGYTEAF

clone size: many
J gene: TRBJ1-5
V gene: TRBV27
CDR3 protein: ASSLAGALNQPQH

clone size: .
J gene: TRBJ2-5
V gene: TRBV12-5
CDR3 protein: ASGFPDGVETQY

clone size: .
J gene: TRBJ2-6
V gene: TRBV7-9
CDR3 protein: ASSWQGNSGANVLT

clone size: .
J gene: TRBJ2-1
V gene: TRBV27
CDR3 protein: ASSLSTSGRWDEQF

clone size: .
J gene: TRBJ2-1
V gene: TRBV20-1
CDR3 protein: SARSPHGSYNEQF

clone size: few
J gene: TRBJ2-3
V gene: TRBV10-1
CDR3 protein: ASSGPSFLAGEDTQY

clone size: many
J gene: TRBJ1-2
V gene: TRBV29-1
CDR3 protein: SVEDQDRDGYT

clone size: .
J gene: TRBJ1-2
V gene: TRBV10-2
CDR3 protein: ASSEPTLYGYT

clone size: .
J gene: TRBJ2-1
V gene: TRBV20-1
CDR3 protein: SARNVVRQVSYEQF

clone size: .
J gene: TRBJ1-1
V gene: TRBV9
CDR3 protein: ASSVVGLQVNTEAF

clone size: few
J gene: TRBJ2-1
V gene: TRBV6-1
CDR3 protein: ASRTGSWNEQF

clone size: .
J gene: TRBJ2-1
V gene: TRBV6-5
CDR3 protein: ASSYPNNNEQF

clone size: .
J gene: TRBJ2-7
V gene: TRBV20-1
CDR3 protein: SAREWAARGYEQY